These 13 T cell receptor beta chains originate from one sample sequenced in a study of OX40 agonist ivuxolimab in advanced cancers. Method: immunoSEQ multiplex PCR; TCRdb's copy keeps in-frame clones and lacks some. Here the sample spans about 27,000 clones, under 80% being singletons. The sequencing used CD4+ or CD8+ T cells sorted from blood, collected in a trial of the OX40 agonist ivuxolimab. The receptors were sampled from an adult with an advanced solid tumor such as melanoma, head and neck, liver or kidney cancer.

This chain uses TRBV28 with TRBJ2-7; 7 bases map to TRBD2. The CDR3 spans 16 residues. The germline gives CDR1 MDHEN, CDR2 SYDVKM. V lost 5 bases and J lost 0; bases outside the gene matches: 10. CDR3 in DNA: TGTGCCAGCAGTGACCGCACTAGCGTCACCTCCTACGAGCAGTACTTC. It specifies CASSDRTSVTSYEQYF.

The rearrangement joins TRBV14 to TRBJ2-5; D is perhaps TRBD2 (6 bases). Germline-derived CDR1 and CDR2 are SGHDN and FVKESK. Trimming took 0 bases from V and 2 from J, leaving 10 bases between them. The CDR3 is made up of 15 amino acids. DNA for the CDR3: TGTGCCAGCAGCCAAGATCTAGCGATACAAGAGACCCAGTACTTC. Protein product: CASSQDLAIQETQYF.

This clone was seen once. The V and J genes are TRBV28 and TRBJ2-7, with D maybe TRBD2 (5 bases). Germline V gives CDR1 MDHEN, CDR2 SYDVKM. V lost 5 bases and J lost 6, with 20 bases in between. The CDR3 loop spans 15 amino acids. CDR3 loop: CASSPFLSASVEQYF. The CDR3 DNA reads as TGTGCCAGCAGTCCGTTCCTTAGCGCCTCAGTCGAGCAGTACTTC.

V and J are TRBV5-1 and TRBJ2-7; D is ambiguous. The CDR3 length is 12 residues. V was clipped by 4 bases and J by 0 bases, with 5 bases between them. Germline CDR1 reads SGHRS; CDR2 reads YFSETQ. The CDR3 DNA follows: TGCGCCAGCAGCCCAAACTCCTACGAGCAGTACTTC. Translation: CASSPNSYEQYF.

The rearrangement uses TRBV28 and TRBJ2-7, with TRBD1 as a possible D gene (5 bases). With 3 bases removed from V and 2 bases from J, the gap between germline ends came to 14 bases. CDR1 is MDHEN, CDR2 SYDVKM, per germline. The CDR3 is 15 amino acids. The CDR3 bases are TGTGCCAGCAGTTTTCGCGGACACCCAACCTACGAGCAGTACTTC. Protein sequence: CASSFRGHPTYEQYF.

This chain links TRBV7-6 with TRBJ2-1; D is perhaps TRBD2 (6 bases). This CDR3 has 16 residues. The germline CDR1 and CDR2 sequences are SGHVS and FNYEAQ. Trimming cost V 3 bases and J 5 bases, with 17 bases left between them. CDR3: CASSFVVGGKNNEQFF. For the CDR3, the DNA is TGTGCCAGCAGCTTCGTAGTAGGCGGGAAAAACAATGAGCAGTTCTTC.

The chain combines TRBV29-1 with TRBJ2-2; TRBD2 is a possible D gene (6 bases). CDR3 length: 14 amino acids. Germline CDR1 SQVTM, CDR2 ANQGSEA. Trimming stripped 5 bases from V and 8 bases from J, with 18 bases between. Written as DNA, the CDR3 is TGCAGCGTTACCCCGGGCACGGGAGAGGGGGAGCTGTTTTTT. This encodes CSVTPGTGEGELFF.

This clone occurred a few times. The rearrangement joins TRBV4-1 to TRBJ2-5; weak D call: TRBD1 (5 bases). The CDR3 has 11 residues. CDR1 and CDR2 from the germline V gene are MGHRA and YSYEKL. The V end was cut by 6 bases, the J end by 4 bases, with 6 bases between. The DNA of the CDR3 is TGCGCCAGCAGGCAGGGAGAGACCCAGTACTTC. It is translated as CASRQGETQYF.

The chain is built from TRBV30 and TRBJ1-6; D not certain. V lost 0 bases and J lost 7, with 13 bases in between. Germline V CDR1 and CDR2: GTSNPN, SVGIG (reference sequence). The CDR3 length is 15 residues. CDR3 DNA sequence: TGTGCCTGGAGTGTACTCCTGGGTTCCAATTCACCCCTCCACTTT. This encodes CAWSVLLGSNSPLHF.

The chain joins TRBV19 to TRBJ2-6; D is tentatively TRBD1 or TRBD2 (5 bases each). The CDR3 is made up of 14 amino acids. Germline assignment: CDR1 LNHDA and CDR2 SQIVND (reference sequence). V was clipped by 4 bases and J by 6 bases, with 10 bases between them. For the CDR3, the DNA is TGTGCCAGTAGTAGGCAGGGAGAGGCCAACGTCCTGACTTTC. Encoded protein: CASSRQGEANVLTF.

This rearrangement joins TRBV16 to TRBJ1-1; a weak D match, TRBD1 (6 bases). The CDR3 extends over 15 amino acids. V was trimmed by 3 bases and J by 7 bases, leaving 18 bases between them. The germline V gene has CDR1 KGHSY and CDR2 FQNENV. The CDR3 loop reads CASSQGLPGQYEAFF. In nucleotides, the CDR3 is TGTGCCAGCAGCCAGGGTCTACCGGGACAATATGAAGCTTTCTTT. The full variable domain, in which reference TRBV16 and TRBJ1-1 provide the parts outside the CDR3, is GEEVAQTPKHLVRGEGQKAKLYCAPIKGHSYVFWYQQVLKNEFKFLISFQNENVFDETGMPKERFSAKCLPNSPCSLEIQATKLEDSAVYFCASSQGLPGQYEAFFGQGTRLTVV.

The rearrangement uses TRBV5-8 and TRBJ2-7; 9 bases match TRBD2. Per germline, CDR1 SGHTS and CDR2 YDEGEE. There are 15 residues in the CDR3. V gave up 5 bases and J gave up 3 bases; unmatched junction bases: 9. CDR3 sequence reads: CASRLSGGRDYEQYF. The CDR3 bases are TGTGCCAGCAGGCTGAGCGGGGGGAGAGACTACGAGCAGTACTTC.

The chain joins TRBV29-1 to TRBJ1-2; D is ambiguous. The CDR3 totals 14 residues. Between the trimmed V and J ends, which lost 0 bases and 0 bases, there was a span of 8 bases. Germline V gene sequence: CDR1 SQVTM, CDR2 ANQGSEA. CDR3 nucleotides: TGCAGCGTTGAAGAACCCAGGACTAACTATGGCTACACCTTC. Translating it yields CSVEEPRTNYGYTF.